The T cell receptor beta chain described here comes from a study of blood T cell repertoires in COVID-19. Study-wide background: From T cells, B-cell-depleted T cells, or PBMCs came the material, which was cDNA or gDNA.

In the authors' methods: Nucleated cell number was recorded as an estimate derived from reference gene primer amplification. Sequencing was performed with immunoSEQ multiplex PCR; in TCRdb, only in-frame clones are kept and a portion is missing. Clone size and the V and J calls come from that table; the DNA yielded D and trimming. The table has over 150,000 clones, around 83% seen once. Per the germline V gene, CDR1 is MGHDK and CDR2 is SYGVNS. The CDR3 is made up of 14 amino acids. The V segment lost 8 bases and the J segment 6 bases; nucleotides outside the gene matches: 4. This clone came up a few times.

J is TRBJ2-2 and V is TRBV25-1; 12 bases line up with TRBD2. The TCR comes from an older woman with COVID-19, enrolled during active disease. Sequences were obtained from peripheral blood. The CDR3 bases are TGTGCCAGCTCAGGGACTAGCGGGCCCGGGGAGCTGTTTTTT. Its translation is CASSGTSGPGELFF.